Presented here are 26 T cell receptor beta chains from one specimen sequenced in a study of blood T cell repertoires in COVID-19 (dated by TCRdb to the early 2020s). Library construction relied on the immunoSEQ multiplex PCR assay. TCRdb retrieved this table from immuneACCESS and kept in-frame rearrangements only. Not all clones are present; in checked studies, unresolved V genes account for under half, and no reason is known for the remainder. The sample has some 93,000 clones on record, approximately 86% of them singletons. The biggest ten clones account for approximately 6.8% of the sample. The sample was peripheral blood. These TCRs come from a man aged 60-69 years with acute or convalescent COVID-19.

The rearrangement links TRBV5-4 to TRBJ2-3; 8 bases align to TRBD1. With 4 bases clipped from V and 0 bases from J, the junction kept 4 bases outside the gene matches. The CDR3 totals 15 residues. From germline, CDR1 is SGHNT and CDR2 YYREEE (reference sequence). CDR3 in amino acids: CASSAGQASTDTQYF. The CDR3, as DNA: TGTGCCAGCAGCGCGGGACAGGCTAGCACAGATACGCAGTATTTT.

J is TRBJ1-1 and V is TRBV3-1 (or the pseudogene TRBV3-2); D unresolved. The CDR3 sequence is 12 residues long. CDR1 LGHDT and CDR2 YNNKEL come from the germline V gene (reference sequence). The V and J ends lost 6 bases and 11 bases respectively, with 16 bases between them. CDR3 in amino acids: CASSKGEARAFF. For the CDR3, the DNA is TGTGCCAGCAGTAAAGGAGAGGCGCGCGCTTTCTTT.

This chain uses TRBV4-2 with TRBJ1-6, with 9 bases identical to TRBD1. Per germline, CDR1 LGHNA and CDR2 YNFKEQ. This CDR3 contains 13 residues. V lost 3 bases and J lost 14; bases outside the gene matches: 5. The CDR3 coding sequence is TGTGCCAGCAGCCAGTCAACAGGGGGCGCCCTCCACTTT. Translated, it gives CASSQSTGGALHF.

This clone was detected only once. The chain links TRBV5-4 to TRBJ2-1; TRBD2 is a possible D gene (5 bases). CDR1 is SGHNT, CDR2 YYREEE, per germline (reference sequence). The CDR3 has 17 amino acids. Trimming took 4 bases from V and 2 from J, leaving 19 bases between them. The DNA of the CDR3 is TGTGCCAGCAGCAGACCCGGGCCGGGGAGCCCCTACAATGAGCAGTTCTTC. It specifies CASSRPGPGSPYNEQFF.

This chain links TRBV24-1 with TRBJ2-6; 9 bases match TRBD1. This CDR3 comprises 16 residues. Germline CDR1 KGHDR, CDR2 SFDVKD. V lost 7 bases and J lost 1; bases outside the gene matches: 4. CDR3 amino acids: CATRDRGGSGANVLTF. In DNA form, the CDR3 reads TGTGCCACCAGGGACAGGGGAGGTTCTGGGGCCAACGTCCTGACTTTC.

This clone was found a few times. The V gene is TRBV5-6, the J gene TRBJ1-2, with D tentatively TRBD1 (5 bases). Trimming took off 4 bases at V and 3 bases at J, with 19 bases between the two ends. Germline assignment: CDR1 SGHDT and CDR2 YYEEEE. The CDR3 is 16 residues long. CDR3 protein: CASSPYPTAQHYGYTF. The CDR3 DNA reads TGTGCCAGCAGCCCATACCCGACAGCCCAGCACTATGGCTACACCTTC. Based on the CDR3 plus reference TRBV5-6 and TRBJ1-2, the full variable domain is DAGVTQSPTHLIKTRGQQVTLRCSPKSGHDTVSWYQQALGQGPQFIFQYYEEEERQRGNFPDRFSGHQFPNYSSELNVNALLLGDSALYLCASSPYPTAQHYGYTFGSGTRLTVV.

This clone showed up just a few times. This chain joins TRBV5-5 and TRBJ2-7; 8 bases line up with TRBD1. The germline CDR1 and CDR2 sequences are SGHKS and YYEKEE (reference sequence). The CDR3 is 17 amino acids. V lost 4 bases to trimming and J lost 2 bases; unmatched junction nucleotides: 14. The CDR3: CASSRTAGGAKTYEQYF. The CDR3 DNA reads TGTGCCAGCAGCCGTACGGCAGGGGGCGCAAAAACCTACGAGCAGTACTTC.

V gene TRBV7-8 combines with J gene TRBJ2-3; D gene ambiguous. Trimming removed 5 bases from V and 2 bases from J, with 5 bases in between. This CDR3 is 12 amino acids long. Germline loops: CDR1 SGHVS, CDR2 FQNEAQ. The CDR3 spells CASSPHTDTQYF. In DNA, the CDR3 is TGTGCCAGCAGCCCCCACACAGATACGCAGTATTTT.

The rearrangement uses TRBV7-2 and TRBJ1-2, with 7 bases matching TRBD1. The V segment lost 0 bases and the J segment 6 bases; nucleotides outside the gene matches: 7. CDR1 SGHTA and CDR2 FQGNSA come from the germline V gene. The CDR3 runs 15 residues. As DNA, the CDR3 is TGTGCCAGCAGCTTAGCGGGTCAGGGGGGCGATGGCTACACCTTC. Its translation: CASSLAGQGGDGYTF. Full variable domain (rest looked up from reference TRBV7-2 and TRBJ1-2): GAGVSQSPSNKVTEKGKDVELRCDPISGHTALYWYRQSLGQGLEFLIYFQGNSAPDKSGLPSDRFSAERTGGSVSTLTIQRTQQEDSAVYLCASSLAGQGGDGYTFGSGTRLTVV.

The sample holds a few counts of this clone. CDR3 sequence: CASSVGTGGTEAFF. CDR3 bases: TGCGCCAGCAGCGTTGGGACAGGGGGCACTGAAGCTTTCTTT. The chain is built from TRBV5-1 and TRBJ1-1; 11 bases align to TRBD1. V was pared by 4 bases and J by 4 bases, with 3 bases of the junction left unmatched. Germline assignment: CDR1 SGHRS and CDR2 YFSETQ. This CDR3 has 14 amino acids.

The chain recombines TRBV18 with TRBJ1-2; perhaps TRBD1 as D (6 bases). CDR3 length: 15 amino acids. V lost 3 bases and J lost 7, with 18 bases in between. Germline CDR1 KGHSH, CDR2 LQKENI. The CDR3 nucleotides read TGTGCCAGCTCACCGACGGGCGGAAACAGGGCTGGCTACACCTTC. Translated: CASSPTGGNRAGYTF.

J is TRBJ2-7 and V is TRBV2; no clear D. Germline CDR1 is SNHLY and CDR2 is FYNNEI. The V gene lost 6 bases and the J gene lost 3 bases, with 3 bases spanning the gap. The CDR3 totals 10 residues. CDR3 nucleotide sequence: TGTGCCAGCAGCAACTACGAGCAGTACTTC. Amino acids: CASSNYEQYF. Supplemented by reference TRBV2 and TRBJ2-7, the full variable domain reads EPEVTQTPSHQVTQMGQEVILRCVPISNHLYFYWYRQILGQKVEFLVSFYNNEISEKSEIFDDQFSVERPDGSNFTLKIRSTKLEDSAMYFCASSNYEQYFGPGTRLTVT.

This chain connects TRBV9 to TRBJ2-3, with D maybe TRBD1 (6 bases). The germline gives CDR1 SGDLS, CDR2 YYNGEE. The CDR3 covers 16 residues. V lost 1 base and J 4 bases, leaving 16 bases between the germline ends. The CDR3 loop is CASSVRDRWPSDTQYF. The CDR3 DNA is TGTGCCAGCAGCGTACGAGACAGGTGGCCATCAGATACGCAGTATTTT. The complete variable domain, with remaining parts taken from reference TRBV9 and TRBJ2-3, reads DSGVTQTPKHLITATGQRVTLRCSPRSGDLSVYWYQQSLDQGLQFLIQYYNGEERAKGNILERFSAQQFPDLHSELNLSSLELGDSALYFCASSVRDRWPSDTQYFGPGTRLTVL.

V and J are TRBV6-2 or TRBV6-3 and TRBJ2-2, with D possibly matching TRBD2 (6 bases). V was clipped by 2 bases and J by 5 bases, with 9 bases between them. Germline loops: CDR1 MNHEY, CDR2 SVGEGT. This CDR3 is built from 14 residues. The CDR3 sequence: CASSYAGRTGELFF. The DNA of the CDR3 is TGTGCCAGCAGTTACGCGGGGAGGACCGGGGAGCTGTTTTTT.

The chain recombines TRBV6-6 with TRBJ2-7; D is undetermined. The CDR3 has 12 amino acids. V gave up 5 bases and J gave up 0 bases, with 5 bases separating them. Looked up from germline, CDR1 is MNHNY and CDR2 is SVGAGI (reference sequence). The CDR3 is CASSPSSYEQYF. DNA of the CDR3: TGTGCCAGCAGTCCGAGCTCCTACGAGCAGTACTTC.

The chain has TRBV7-2 and TRBJ2-1; D is ambiguous. Germline CDR1 SGHTA, CDR2 FQGNSA. The CDR3 extends over 14 amino acids. The germline V and J ends were trimmed by 5 bases and 0 bases, with 8 bases remaining between them. This CDR3 reads CASSIHTSYNEQFF. The CDR3 nucleotides read TGTGCCAGCAGCATCCACACCTCCTACAATGAGCAGTTCTTC.

The rearrangement joins TRBV19 to TRBJ2-3; D gene uncertain. The CDR3 consists of 14 residues. The germline CDR1 and CDR2 sequences are LNHDA and SQIVND (reference sequence). Trimming shortened V by 2 bases and J by 0 bases, and 6 bases separated the two germline ends. In DNA, the CDR3 is TGTGCCAGTAGTATATTTGGCAGCACAGATACGCAGTATTTT. Protein: CASSIFGSTDTQYF.

V is TRBV21-1 and J is TRBJ1-1; the D segment call TRBD1 is taken from the table without a DNA check. TRBV21-1 is deemed a pseudogene. CDR3 length equals 17 residues. CDR3 loop: CASSATYRQGFRTEAFF. The CDR3 bases are TGTGCCAGCAGCGCGACCTATAGGCAGGGTTTCCGGACTGAAGCTTTCTTT.

The V gene is TRBV6-6, the J gene TRBJ1-1, with TRBD1 identical over 8 bases. CDR3 length equals 15 residues. Per germline, CDR1 MNHNY and CDR2 SVGAGI (reference sequence). V shed 6 bases and J 0 bases; nucleotides not matched to a gene: 6. The DNA for the CDR3 is TGTGCCAGCAGCCAAAACAGGGGGGTGAACACTGAAGCTTTCTTT. It codes for CASSQNRGVNTEAFF.

The rearrangement links TRBV10-3 to TRBJ2-3, with D hard to call. V was pared by 4 bases and J by 4 bases, with 15 bases between. This CDR3 comprises 15 residues. The germline V gene has CDR1 ENHRY and CDR2 SYGVKD. The DNA of the CDR3 is TGTGCCATCAGTGCGAGTAGCATCGGCTCAGATACGCAGTATTTT. It encodes CAISASSIGSDTQYF.

The chain couples TRBV2 to TRBJ2-5; 10 bases are a match to TRBD1. J gave up 4 bases and V 5 bases, and 4 bases lay outside the gene matches. This CDR3 region has 14 residues. Germline lookup yields CDR1 SNHLY and CDR2 FYNNEI. This chain's CDR3 is CASSSDRGRETQYF. The CDR3 nucleotides read TGTGCCAGCAGTTCCGACAGGGGGCGAGAGACCCAGTACTTC.

The chain employs TRBV13 and TRBJ1-5; TRBD1 is a possible D gene (5 bases). Germline CDR1 reads PRHDT; CDR2 reads FYEKMQ (reference sequence). Trimming cost V 6 bases and J 0 bases, with 15 bases left between them. The CDR3 has 16 residues. CDR3 sequence: CASRKGGGYSNQPQHF. The CDR3 nucleotides are TGTGCCAGCAGAAAGGGTGGGGGGTATAGCAATCAGCCCCAGCATTTT.

This rearrangement joins TRBV5-1 to TRBJ2-7, with a tentative D call TRBD1 (5 bases). The CDR3 has 14 residues. The germline V gene has CDR1 SGHRS and CDR2 YFSETQ. V was trimmed by 1 base and J by 0 bases, leaving 8 bases between them. CDR3 coding DNA: TGCGCCAGCAGCTTGCAGGGAACCTCCTACGAGCAGTACTTC. Its protein is CASSLQGTSYEQYF.

This chain joins TRBV7-9 and TRBJ2-7; 7 bases fit TRBD1. Germline trimming cut 0 bases from V and 4 bases from J; bases unmatched to any gene: 3. Germline CDR1 reads SEHNR; CDR2 reads FQNEAQ (reference sequence). This CDR3 comprises 14 residues. For the CDR3, the DNA is TGTGCCAGCAGCTTAGCAGGGGGCGGGTACGAGCAGTACTTC. Translating it yields CASSLAGGGYEQYF.

The rearrangement uses TRBV5-8 and TRBJ2-7, with D perhaps TRBD2 (7 bases). Trimming left V 4 bases short and J 6 bases short, with 14 bases between. Germline values: CDR1 SGHTS, CDR2 YDEGEE. This CDR3 has 13 amino acids. The CDR3 loop reads CASSAQRGGEQYF. DNA for the CDR3: TGTGCCAGCAGCGCCCAAAGGGGGGGCGAGCAGTACTTC.

This clone was observed a handful of times. This rearrangement joins TRBV5-6 to TRBJ1-3; D is possibly TRBD1 (6 bases). The CDR3 consists of 16 residues. V was cut by 3 bases and J by 0 bases, with 13 bases left in between. Germline lookup yields CDR1 SGHDT and CDR2 YYEEEE. The CDR3 here is CASSSRGHHSGNTIYF. The CDR3 DNA reads TGTGCCAGCAGCTCCCGGGGACACCACTCTGGAAACACCATATATTTT.